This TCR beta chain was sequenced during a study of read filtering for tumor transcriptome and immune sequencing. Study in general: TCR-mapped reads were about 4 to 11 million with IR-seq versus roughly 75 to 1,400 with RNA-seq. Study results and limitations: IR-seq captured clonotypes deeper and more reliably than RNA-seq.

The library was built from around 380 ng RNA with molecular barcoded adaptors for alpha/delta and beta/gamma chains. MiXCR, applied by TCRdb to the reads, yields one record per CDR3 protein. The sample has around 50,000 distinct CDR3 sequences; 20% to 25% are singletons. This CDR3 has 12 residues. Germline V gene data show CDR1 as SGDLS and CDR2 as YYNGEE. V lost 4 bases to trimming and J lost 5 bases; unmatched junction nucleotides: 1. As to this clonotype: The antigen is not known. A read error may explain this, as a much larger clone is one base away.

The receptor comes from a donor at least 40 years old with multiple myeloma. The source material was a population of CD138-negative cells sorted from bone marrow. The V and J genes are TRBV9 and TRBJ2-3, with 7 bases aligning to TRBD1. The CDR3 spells CASSRDRDTQYF. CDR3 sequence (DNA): TGTGCCAGCAGCCGGGACAGAGATACGCAGTATTTT.